What follows is one T cell receptor beta chain and its context. This clone was found a few times. The antigen it recognizes is unknown. No much larger clone exists at a distance of one base, and base qualities are not known. No patient had received any treatment before thyroid surgery. The study retrospectively analysed patient clinical samples collected from about 2012 to 2019 using T-cell receptor beta sequencing. The sample belongs to a study of metastatic and nonmetastatic thyroid tumors (dated by TCRdb to the early 2020s). With respect to the entire study: Repertoires from peripheral blood and from tumor or nodule tissue samples of malignant and benign thyroid patients were compared. The investigation overall reported the following: In both blood and tumor samples, TCR beta diversity was reported to be significantly higher in malignant tumors than in benign nodules.

The CDR3, from cysteine to phenylalanine, totals 15 residues. Of all the DNA, just the CDR3 is kept, 45 bases in frame from base 1. Trimming removed 5 bases from V and 3 bases from J, leaving 17 bases between the germline ends. Receptor amplification or capture employed PCR. Reads for this sample came from an Illumina HiSeq 4000. The TCR beta-chain CDR3 region of each patient was profiled by high-throughput sequencing. The published analysis was carried out like this. The researchers built a classifier to tell apart papillary thyroid cancer patients with distant metastasis, based on CDR3 differences among clinicopathological groups. The Shannon index was used to measure repertoire diversity, and the Morisita-Horn index was used to measure how similar tumor and blood repertoires were. Through fastp at Q25 and MiXCR, TCRdb rebuilt clones from the public reads, retaining in-frame beta chains. TCRdb assigned the V and J calls; the authors' analysis was not used. The sample has fewer than 20,000 clones on record, more than 20% of them singletons. Less than 15% of the sample goes to the ten largest clones.

The sequence is built from TRBV12-3 or TRBV12-4 and TRBJ2-7; the D segment could be TRBD2, given 6 matching bases. The origin of this receptor is a male donor with papillary thyroid cancer or a benign thyroid nodule (not recorded which). Some clones in this sample may be carry-over from other donors' samples. Sequences were obtained from tumor tissue. CDR3 loop: CASSQELGLSYEQYF. The bases read TGTGCCAGCAGTCAAGAGTTGGGACTGAGCTACGAGCAGTACTTC.